This T cell receptor beta chain originates from a study of blood T cell repertoires in COVID-19. Overall study context: Sample material is recorded as cDNA or gDNA derived from T cells, B-cell-depleted T cells, or PBMCs.

Clones were read by immunoSEQ multiplex PCR, and TCRdb kept only the in-frame ones, dropping some. Of under 150,000 clones listed, approximately 84% are singletons. The CDR3 contains 15 residues. The V end lost 0 bases, the J end lost 6 bases, and 14 bases lay between the germline ends. Germline V gene data show CDR1 as MNHNY and CDR2 as SVGAGI (reference sequence). The sequence was obtained from a human donor in a cohort sampled during active COVID-19. This chain links TRBV6-6 with TRBJ1-2, with D possibly being TRBD1 (5 bases). Sequencing was done on a sample of peripheral blood. In DNA, the CDR3 is TGTGCCAGCAGTTACTCTGAGTTAGGGGTTCATGGCTACACCTTC. Amino acid sequence: CASSYSELGVHGYTF.